Following are 14 T cell receptor beta chains from one sample sequenced in a study of blood T cell repertoires in COVID-19. TCRdb's copy holds only in-frame clones and misses some; the assay was immunoSEQ multiplex PCR. The profile shows over 200,000 clones, around 85% of them singletons. The sample consisted of peripheral blood. The receptors here all came from a human donor in a cohort sampled during active COVID-19.

This chain joins TRBV6-2 or TRBV6-3 and TRBJ1-1, with 7 bases matching TRBD1. The CDR3 consists of 15 residues. V lost 5 bases, J lost 1 base, and 7 bases stayed unmatched. The germline CDR1 and CDR2 sequences are MNHEY and SVGEGT. CDR3 sequence reads: CASSRQGIENTEAFF. The CDR3 nucleotides are TGTGCCAGCAGTAGACAGGGAATAGAGAACACTGAAGCTTTCTTT.

This chain connects TRBV19 to TRBJ1-2; D uncertain. V lost 3 bases, J lost 5 bases, and 13 bases lay in between. The germline CDR1 and CDR2 sequences are LNHDA and SQIVND (reference sequence). The CDR3 length is 14 residues. CDR3 DNA: TGTGCCAGTAGTATGGCCCGGCGGTCTTATGGCTACACCTTC. This translates into CASSMARRSYGYTF.

The chain carries TRBV27 and TRBJ1-4; the match to TRBD1 covers 9 bases. Germline-derived CDR1 and CDR2 are MNHEY and SMNVEV (reference sequence). V was pared by 1 base and J by 6 bases, with 3 bases of the junction left unmatched. The CDR3 runs 15 residues. CDR3 in DNA: TGTGCCAGCAGTTTATTCACAGGGGGCTATGAAAAACTGTTTTTT. Translating it yields CASSLFTGGYEKLFF.

V is TRBV4-3 and J is TRBJ1-4; D unclear. Per the germline V gene, CDR1 is LGHNA and CDR2 is YSLEER. V was cut by 0 bases and J by 8 bases, with 7 bases left in between. The CDR3 spans 13 residues. As DNA, the CDR3 is TGCGCCAGCAGCCAAGATCCGGAGGAAAAACTGTTTTTT. Protein sequence: CASSQDPEEKLFF.

This clone was counted once. The chain carries TRBV6-5 and TRBJ2-7; weak D call: TRBD1 (5 bases). Germline loops: CDR1 MNHEY, CDR2 SVGAGI. The CDR3 covers 13 residues. The ends were cut back, 10 bases at V and 0 bases at J, with 13 bases in the middle. The CDR3 loop reads CATQSGSSYEQYF. CDR3 bases: TGTGCCACCCAGTCAGGGTCCTCCTACGAGCAGTACTTC.

The chain couples TRBV20-1 to TRBJ2-3, with D tentatively TRBD2 (6 bases). V lost 3 bases and J 5 bases, leaving 18 bases between the germline ends. The CDR3 spans 15 residues. Germline values: CDR1 DFQATT, CDR2 SNEGSKA (reference sequence). The CDR3 bases are TGCAGTGCTAGTGGGCGGGGTTGGGTCGGAGATACGCAGTATTTT. Protein product: CSASGRGWVGDTQYF.

In regard to this clone: This probably arose from a read error, given a far larger clone one base away. The chain has TRBV28 and TRBJ2-1; 7 bases are shared with TRBD1. Unmatched junction bases numbered 4, after V lost 5 bases and J lost 3 bases. There are 14 residues in the CDR3. From germline, CDR1 is MDHEN and CDR2 SYDVKM. The CDR3 DNA sequence: TGTGCCAGCAGTCTCCGGGACAGCTACAATGAGCAGTTCTTC. This translates into CASSLRDSYNEQFF.

This rearrangement joins TRBV5-1 to TRBJ2-7, with 10 bases that match TRBD1. Germline assignment: CDR1 SGHRS and CDR2 YFSETQ. V was pared by 5 bases and J by 3 bases, with 11 bases of the junction left unmatched. This CDR3 is 16 amino acids long. CDR3 protein: CASSNTRGQGIYEQYF. CDR3 nucleotides: TGCGCCAGCAGTAATACTCGGGGACAGGGGATCTACGAGCAGTACTTC.

This chain joins TRBV30 and TRBJ1-6, with 7 bases identical to TRBD1. Germline CDR1 GTSNPN, CDR2 SVGIG (reference sequence). The ends lost 1 base at V and 9 bases at J; junction bases unmatched: 9. There are 15 residues in the CDR3. The CDR3 DNA sequence: TGTGCCTGGAGTGGCCGGAGGACAGGAGTTTCACCCCTCCACTTT. It codes for CAWSGRRTGVSPLHF.

This clone was seen just once. The V and J genes are TRBV4-3 and TRBJ2-1, with TRBD2 matching 11 bases. V shed 0 bases, J shed 6 bases, and the junction held 1 base outside the gene matches. CDR3 length equals 15 residues. Looked up from germline, CDR1 is LGHNA and CDR2 is YSLEER. Here the CDR3 DNA reads TGCGCCAGCAGCCAAGAACTAGCGGGAGCCAATGAGCAGTTCTTC. Its translation: CASSQELAGANEQFF.

The CDR3 sequence is CAWTGSYNSPLHF. CDR3 DNA: TGTGCCTGGACAGGGTCCTATAATTCACCCCTCCACTTT. V and J are TRBV30 and TRBJ1-6; maybe TRBD1 (5 bases). Trimming left V 4 bases short and J 1 base short, with 5 bases between. Germline values: CDR1 GTSNPN, CDR2 SVGIG (reference sequence). This CDR3 is built from 13 residues.

This clone was counted once. This chain uses TRBV5-1 with TRBJ1-2; TRBD1 matches at 7 bases. Trimming at V came to 4 bases and at J to 8 bases, leaving 5 bases not matched to a gene. Germline CDR1 SGHRS, CDR2 YFSETQ. The CDR3 loop spans 12 amino acids. CDR3 amino acids: CASSARGGGYTF. CDR3 DNA sequence: TGCGCCAGCAGCGCCCGAGGGGGCGGCTACACCTTC.

The V call is TRBV4-1, the J call TRBJ1-4; 7 bases fit TRBD1. The CDR3 totals 14 residues. From germline, CDR1 is MGHRA and CDR2 YSYEKL. V dropped 4 bases and J dropped 3; count of bases not matched to a gene: 2. The CDR3 region is CASSRGGPNEKLFF. The CDR3, as DNA: TGCGCCAGCAGCCGAGGGGGCCCTAATGAAAAACTGTTTTTT.

The J gene is TRBJ2-7, the V gene TRBV28, with D unresolved. Trimming pared 2 bases from V and 5 bases from J, leaving 13 bases between. The germline V gene has CDR1 MDHEN and CDR2 SYDVKM. The CDR3 consists of 14 residues. This chain's CDR3 is CASSLNAVRHEQYF. In nucleotides, the CDR3 is TGTGCCAGCAGTTTAAACGCGGTAAGGCACGAGCAGTACTTC. Drawing the rest from reference TRBV28 and TRBJ2-7, the complete variable domain is DVKVTQSSRYLVKRTGEKVFLECVQDMDHENMFWYRQDPGLGLRLIYFSYDVKMKEKGDIPEGYSVSREKKERFSLILESASTNQTSMYLCASSLNAVRHEQYFGPGTRLTVT.